This record concerns one T cell receptor (beta chain) sequence. The antigen this receptor binds is unknown. No much larger clone exists at a distance of one base, and base qualities are not known. The library was made by the immunoSEQ multiplex PCR assay. For the multiplex PCR, a mixture combining 60 forward primers for TCR Vbeta segments and 13 reverse primers for TCR Jbeta segments was used. The CDR3 region of rearranged TCR beta genes was amplified from genomic DNA with a multiplex PCR assay. On the Illumina HiSeq System, the amplified TCR beta libraries were sequenced as 87-base-pair reads. The published analysis was carried out like this. In a later analysis, some 80 million unique TCR beta chains were counted across the approximately 670 repertoires, and approximately 9.9 million of these chains were shared by at least two donors. To remove PCR and sequencing errors, raw reads were error-corrected and collapsed into unique sequences using a nearest-neighbor algorithm that merged closely related sequences. CDR3 sequences were aligned to IMGT reference sequences to assign V, D and J gene segments. For a sequence to be retained, a match of at least six nucleotides to both a V gene segment and a J gene segment was required. A rearrangement was called productive if the CDR3 had no stop codons and remained in frame with V and J, and every other rearrangement was called non-productive. Following IMGT convention, CDR3 was defined as the stretch from the second conserved V-encoded cysteine to the conserved J-encoded phenylalanine. In an earlier analysis of more than 550 of the donors, sequences lacking an unambiguous match to a single V gene segment were excluded. An earlier analysis of 587 of the donors called V segments functional above 56.7% productive rearrangements and segregating when the between-donor standard deviation exceeded 5%. A statistical classification framework was developed to diagnose cytomegalovirus status using the catalog of TCR beta chain sequences. A later analysis assigned V and J genes by comparing TCR nucleotide sequences with IMGT/GENE-DB human TR gene sequences. A later analysis assigned CDR3 sequences and most-parsimonious VDJ recombination scenarios with the TCRdist pipeline. In a later analysis, each TCR beta chain was defined by its CDR3 amino acid sequence together with its V-gene family, and reads without a unique V-gene family were excluded. To address suspected cross-contamination and a sequencing artifact, a later analysis removed under 600 highly shared, low-generation-probability nucleotide sequences. In a later analysis, a clonal expansion index for each public chain was calculated from normalized within-repertoire ranks of inferred template counts. In a later analysis, generation probabilities were computed with a VDJ recombination model fitted to out-of-frame rearrangements, and the resulting probabilities were checked against IGoR. In a later analysis, hypergeometric tests were used to score TCR-TCR, TCR-HLA and TCR-CMV co-occurrence, with a repertoire-size bias correction applied to TCR pairs. A later analysis estimated false discovery rates by permuting HLA or CMV assignments 20 times. In a later analysis, co-occurring TCRs were grouped using DBSCAN, and TCRdist sequence similarity was added for clustering within HLA-allele-positive subsets. Repertoires with fewer than 30,000 or more than 120,000 public chains were left out of co-occurrence clustering, as were four to six repertoires with anomalous nucleotide sharing. Sourced from immuneACCESS, this table was stored by TCRdb with only in-frame sequences that have V and J called. A share of the clones is absent; for the studies checked, an unresolved V gene accounts for under half, and the remainder has no known explanation. V, J and clone size are those of that table, while D and trimming were read from the DNA. Counted in this sample were 170,000 or so clones; 60% to 85% of them appeared once. 5.7% of the sample comes from the top ten.

Relative to germline, V is 1 base shorter and J is 1 base shorter, with 12 bases between their ends. The cysteine opens and the phenylalanine closes a CDR3 of 15 amino acids. The entry retains the CDR3 DNA only, 45 bases that are in frame from base 1. Per the germline V gene, SGDLS is the CDR1 and YYNGEE is the CDR2. In total, roughly 670 healthy bone marrow donors made up the cohort. All cohort members were sampled while nominally healthy, although unrecorded immune exposures were likely present. The donor was CMV seronegative and belonged to the group of around 400 seronegative cohort members. Every donor gave a peripheral blood sample, and the peripheral blood mononuclear cells from that sample were used for TCR beta sequencing. The Qiagen DNeasy Blood Extraction Kit was used to extract genomic DNA from the blood cell samples. This sample is drawn from a study of cytomegalovirus exposure and HLA in healthy donors (dated by TCRdb to about 2017). Notes on the research overall: An earlier analysis of fewer than 750 of the donors reported under 300 Gb of sequence data and around 100 million unique TCR beta sequences obtained from some 170 million T cells. Roughly 300 gigabases of sequencing data and around 85 million unique TCR sequences made up an early release that covered approximately 650 HLA-typed donors. Of the 300 to 400 genotyped donors, 65% to 90% fell in the genetic ancestry cluster associated with self-reported Caucasian donors. The study aimed to test whether cataloging public T cell receptors could reveal signatures of past pathogen exposure. The study used immunosequencing to profile the T cell repertoires of several hundred subjects and linked those repertoires to cytomegalovirus serostatus. A separate validation cohort of about 110 different subjects was used in addition to the 666-subject first cohort. High-throughput TCR immunosequencing, statistical association of individual TCRs with disease status, and machine learning were combined to predict cytomegalovirus infection status. A later analysis re-examined previously published TCR beta repertoires from around 670 donors and added high-resolution HLA genotyping to investigate patterns of TCR occurrence. The later analysis used no new phenotypic data to find candidate immune exposures, relying instead on TCR beta sequences and their occurrence across donors. An earlier analysis of around 580 of the donors used high-throughput TCR beta sequencing to judge whether each TCR beta V gene segment behaved as functional or pseudogenic. Alongside the repertoire data, information on donor age, sex, ethnicity and CMV serostatus was compiled. In a later genetic analysis, genome-wide SNP genotypes for about 55% of the roughly 670 donors were used, and that subset was treated as a discovery cohort. Every discovery cohort repertoire had been produced on one sequencing platform. Class I and class II HLA loci were covered by the typing at four-digit resolution. The number of typed donors differed by locus: about 620-640 for A, B, C, DRB1 and DQB1; 500 to 550 for DQA1; 606 for DPA1; and 450 to 480 for DPB1. A few DR-DQ haplotypes were treated as single units for association and clustering because of strong linkage in the cohort. Among roughly 370 genotyped donors of the cohort, an average of roughly 240,000 unique TCR beta nucleotide sequences were sequenced per donor, around 18% of them non-productive.

General conclusions and limits of the study: In a later genetic analysis, a missense DCLRE1C variant was associated with V-gene and J-gene trimming of TCR beta chains, and the association was replicated in an independent cohort. Because HLA typing was missing for some donors at each locus, association tests included only the typed subset. In vitro tests confirmed that a few of the cytomegalovirus-associated TCR beta chains recognize cytomegalovirus antigens. Compared with the approximately 600-donor mean, donors in an Asian-associated ancestry cluster had fewer N-insertions in productive TCRs, according to a later genetic analysis. According to a later analysis, most CMV-associated TCR beta chains appeared to be HLA-restricted, and the HLA associations seemed to be driven largely by CMV exposure. Compared with equally common non-associated chains, HLA-associated TCR beta chains in a later analysis were more clonally expanded and had lower generation probabilities. Most TCR sequences were seen in very few donors, while some public TCRs were found in many individuals. Correlated functional status among segregating V segments might reflect linkage disequilibrium, but an unknown experimental factor could not be ruled out. The earlier analysis of approximately 540 of the donors excluded fewer than 20 rarely observed V segments, including chromosome 9 orphons, because counts were too low. A further reported finding was that TCR beta sequences accurately predicted the HLA-A and HLA-B alleles for most subjects in the first cohort. The only immune exposure information available for the cohort was CMV serostatus. In this cohort, only TCR beta chains were sequenced, and detectable features were limited by the absence of alpha or paired-chain data. A cluster of highly shared sequence variants was judged likely to represent a technical artifact of the sequencing pipeline. Strong co-occurrence of HLA alleles, especially DR and DQ, made assigning TCR associations to individual alleles difficult. At a false discovery rate of 0.05, a later analysis linked roughly 17,000 TCR beta sequences to specific HLA alleles. Several of the top co-occurrence clusters appeared to be linked to parvovirus B19, influenza, CMV and Epstein-Barr virus, according to a later analysis. In a later analysis, the rate of TCR association differed among HLA loci, with DRB1 alleles having the most associated TCRs and HLA-C alleles having the fewest. Sequencing depth was assumed to be roughly uniform across donors in the presence/absence analyses, though that assumption may not hold. The study listed 164 TCR beta chains as associated with cytomegalovirus. It was suggested by the authors that the approach could potentially be generalized to other disease states and immunological phenotypes. In both the original and validation cohorts, the classifier was reported to diagnose cytomegalovirus status with high specificity and sensitivity. An earlier analysis of several hundred of the donors showed that most TCR beta V segments appeared in productive rearrangements either about 87% or about 30% of the time, which broadly matched IMGT annotations. Because the 87-base-pair reads could not distinguish some IMGT-functional V segments, including TRBV6-2 and TRBV6-3, those segments were excluded.

The sequenced sample consisted of PBMCs. This chain is built from TRBV9 and TRBJ2-7; the D gene is possibly TRBD1, with 5 bases matching. The origin of this receptor is a man aged 35 to 55 in good health and CMV-seronegative. The CDR3 sequence is CASSVRAGPSYEQYF. The DNA reads as follows: TGTGCCAGCAGCGTAAGGGCAGGGCCGTCCTACGAGCAGTACTTC. Here the CDR3 is joined to the reference TRBV9 and TRBJ2-7 genes, and the full variable domain is: DSGVTQTPKHLITATGQRVTLRCSPRSGDLSVYWYQQSLDQGLQFLIQYYNGEERAKGNILERFSAQQFPDLHSELNLSSLELGDSALYFCASSVRAGPSYEQYFGPGTRLTVT.